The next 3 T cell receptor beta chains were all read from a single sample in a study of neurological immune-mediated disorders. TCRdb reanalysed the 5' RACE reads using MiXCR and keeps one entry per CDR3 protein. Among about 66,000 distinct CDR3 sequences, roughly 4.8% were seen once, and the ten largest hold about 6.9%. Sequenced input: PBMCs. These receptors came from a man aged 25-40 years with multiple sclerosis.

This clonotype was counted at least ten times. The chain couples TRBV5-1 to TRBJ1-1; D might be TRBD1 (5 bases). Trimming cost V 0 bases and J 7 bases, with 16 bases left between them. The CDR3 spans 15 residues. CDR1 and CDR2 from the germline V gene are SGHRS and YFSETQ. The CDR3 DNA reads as TGCGCCAGCAGCTTGGCGATACAACGGGGGAGTGAAGCTTTCTTT. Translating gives CASSLAIQRGSEAFF.

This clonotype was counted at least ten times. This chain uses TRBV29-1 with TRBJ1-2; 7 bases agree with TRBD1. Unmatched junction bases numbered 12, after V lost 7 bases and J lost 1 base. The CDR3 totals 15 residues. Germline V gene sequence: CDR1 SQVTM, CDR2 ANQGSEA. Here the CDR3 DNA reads TGCAGCGCTCGACAGGGTTCGTTCCTTAACTATGGCTACACCTTC. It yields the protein CSARQGSFLNYGYTF.

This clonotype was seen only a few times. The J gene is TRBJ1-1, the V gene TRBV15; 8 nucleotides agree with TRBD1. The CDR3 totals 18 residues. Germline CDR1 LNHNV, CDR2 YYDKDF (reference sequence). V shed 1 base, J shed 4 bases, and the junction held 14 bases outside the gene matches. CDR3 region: CATSRVSRGRWEGTEAFF. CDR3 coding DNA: TGTGCCACCAGCAGAGTTAGCAGGGGGCGATGGGAGGGCACTGAAGCTTTCTTT.